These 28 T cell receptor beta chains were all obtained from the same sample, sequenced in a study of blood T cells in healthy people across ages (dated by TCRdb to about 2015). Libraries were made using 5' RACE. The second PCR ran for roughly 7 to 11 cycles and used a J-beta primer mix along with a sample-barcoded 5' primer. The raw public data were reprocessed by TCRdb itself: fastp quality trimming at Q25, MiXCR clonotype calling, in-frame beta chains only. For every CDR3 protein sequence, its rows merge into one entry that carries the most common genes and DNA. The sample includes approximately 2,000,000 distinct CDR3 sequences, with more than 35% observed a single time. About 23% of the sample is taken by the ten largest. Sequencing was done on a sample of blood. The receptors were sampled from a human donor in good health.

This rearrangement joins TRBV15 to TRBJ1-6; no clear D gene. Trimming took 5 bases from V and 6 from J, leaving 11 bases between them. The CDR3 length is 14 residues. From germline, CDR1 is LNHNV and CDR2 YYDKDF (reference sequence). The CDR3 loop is CATSPEDGNSPLHF. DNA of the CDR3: TGTGCCACCAGCCCGGAGGACGGTAATTCACCCCTCCACTTT.

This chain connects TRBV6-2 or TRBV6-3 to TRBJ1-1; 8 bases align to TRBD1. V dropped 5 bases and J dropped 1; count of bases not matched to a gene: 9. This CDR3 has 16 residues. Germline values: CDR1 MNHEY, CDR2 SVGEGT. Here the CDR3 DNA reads TGTGCCAGCAGTGATATCGAGACAGGGGAGAACACTGAAGCTTTCTTT. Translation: CASSDIETGENTEAFF.

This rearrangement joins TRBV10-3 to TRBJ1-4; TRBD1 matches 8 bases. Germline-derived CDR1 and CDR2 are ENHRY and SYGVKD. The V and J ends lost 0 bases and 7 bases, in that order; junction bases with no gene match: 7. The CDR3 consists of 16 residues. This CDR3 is CAISESGTGRFEKLFF. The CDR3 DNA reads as TGTGCCATCAGTGAGTCGGGGACAGGACGCTTTGAAAAACTGTTTTTT.

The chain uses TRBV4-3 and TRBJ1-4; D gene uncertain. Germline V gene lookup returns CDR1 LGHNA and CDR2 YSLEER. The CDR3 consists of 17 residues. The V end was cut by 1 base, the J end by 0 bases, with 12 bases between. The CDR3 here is CASSQVLTATTNEKLFF. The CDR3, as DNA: TGCGCCAGCAGCCAAGTCCTTACAGCCACAACTAATGAAAAACTGTTTTTT.

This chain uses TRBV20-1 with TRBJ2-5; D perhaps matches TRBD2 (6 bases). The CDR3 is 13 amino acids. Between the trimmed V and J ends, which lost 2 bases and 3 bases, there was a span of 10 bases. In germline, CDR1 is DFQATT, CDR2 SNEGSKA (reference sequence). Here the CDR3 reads CSARRLAKETQYF. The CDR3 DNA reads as TGCAGTGCTAGACGCCTAGCGAAAGAGACCCAGTACTTC.

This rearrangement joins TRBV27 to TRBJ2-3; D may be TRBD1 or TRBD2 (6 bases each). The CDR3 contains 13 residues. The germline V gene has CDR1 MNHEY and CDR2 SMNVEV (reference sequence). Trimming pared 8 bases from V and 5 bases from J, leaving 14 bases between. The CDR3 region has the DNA TGTGCCAGCTCTCGGGGGCCTAAAGATACGCAGTATTTT. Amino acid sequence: CASSRGPKDTQYF.

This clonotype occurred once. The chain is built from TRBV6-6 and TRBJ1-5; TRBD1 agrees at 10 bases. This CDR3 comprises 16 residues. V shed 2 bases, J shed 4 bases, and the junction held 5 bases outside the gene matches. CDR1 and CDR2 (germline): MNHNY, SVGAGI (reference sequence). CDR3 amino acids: CASSYEGTGVNQPQHF. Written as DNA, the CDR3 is TGTGCCAGCAGTTACGAAGGGACAGGGGTTAATCAGCCCCAGCATTTT.

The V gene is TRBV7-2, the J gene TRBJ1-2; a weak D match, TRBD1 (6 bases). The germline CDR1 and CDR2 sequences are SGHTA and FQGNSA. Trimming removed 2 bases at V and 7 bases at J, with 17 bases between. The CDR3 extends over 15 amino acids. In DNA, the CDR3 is TGTACCAGCAGCTTAACAGGGAGAATTTTAGGTGGCTACACCTTC. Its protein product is CTSSLTGRILGGYTF.

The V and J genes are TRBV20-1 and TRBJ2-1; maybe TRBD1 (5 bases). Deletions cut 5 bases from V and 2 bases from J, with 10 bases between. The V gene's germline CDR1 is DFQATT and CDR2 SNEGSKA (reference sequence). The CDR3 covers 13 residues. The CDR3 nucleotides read TGCAGTGCTCAGACAGACACCTACAATGAGCAGTTCTTC. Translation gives CSAQTDTYNEQFF.

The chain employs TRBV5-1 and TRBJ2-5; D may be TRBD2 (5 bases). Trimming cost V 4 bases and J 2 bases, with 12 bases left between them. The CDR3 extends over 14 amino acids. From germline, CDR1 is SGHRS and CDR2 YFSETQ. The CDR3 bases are TGCGCCAGCAGCCCGAGGACTCCTCAAGAGACCCAGTACTTC. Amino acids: CASSPRTPQETQYF. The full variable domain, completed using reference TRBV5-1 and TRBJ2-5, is KAGVTQTPRYLIKTRGQQVTLSCSPISGHRSVSWYQQTPGQGLQFLFEYFSETQRNKGNFPGRFSGRQFSNSRSEMNVSTLELGDSALYLCASSPRTPQETQYFGPGTRLLVL.

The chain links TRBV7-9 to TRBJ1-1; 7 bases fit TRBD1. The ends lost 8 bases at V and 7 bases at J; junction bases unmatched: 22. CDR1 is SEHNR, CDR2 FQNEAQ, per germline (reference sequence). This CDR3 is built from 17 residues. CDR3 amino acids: CASSLLVYQTQGDEAFF. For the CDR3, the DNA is TGTGCCAGCTCTTTGCTCGTATACCAAACCCAGGGGGATGAAGCTTTCTTT.

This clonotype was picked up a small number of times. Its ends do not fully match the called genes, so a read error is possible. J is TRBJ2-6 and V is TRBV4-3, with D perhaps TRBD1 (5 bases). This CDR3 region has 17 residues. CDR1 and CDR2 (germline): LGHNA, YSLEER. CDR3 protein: CASSQGAGWSGANALTF. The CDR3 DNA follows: TGCGCCAGCAGCCAAGGTGCAGGCTGGTCTGGGGCCAACGCCCTGACTTTC.

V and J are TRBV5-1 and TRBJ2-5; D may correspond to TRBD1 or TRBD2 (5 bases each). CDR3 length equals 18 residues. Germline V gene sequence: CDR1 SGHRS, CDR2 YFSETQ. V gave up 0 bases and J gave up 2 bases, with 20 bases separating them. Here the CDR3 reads CASSLGVRAGTGQETQYF. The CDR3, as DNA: TGCGCCAGCAGCTTGGGGGTTCGTGCAGGGACGGGGCAAGAGACCCAGTACTTC.

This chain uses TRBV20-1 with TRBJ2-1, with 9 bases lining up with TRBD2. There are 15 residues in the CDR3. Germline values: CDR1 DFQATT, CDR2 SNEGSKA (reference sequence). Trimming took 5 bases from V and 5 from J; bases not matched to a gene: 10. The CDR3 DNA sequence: TGCAGTGCTCGGACCCTAGCGGGGAGCCACAATGAGCAGTTCTTC. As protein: CSARTLAGSHNEQFF.

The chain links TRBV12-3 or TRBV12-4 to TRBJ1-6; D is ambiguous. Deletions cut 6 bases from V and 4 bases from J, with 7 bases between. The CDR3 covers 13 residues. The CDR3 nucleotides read TGTGCCAGCAGCGGAGAATATAATTCACCCCTCCACTTT. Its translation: CASSGEYNSPLHF.

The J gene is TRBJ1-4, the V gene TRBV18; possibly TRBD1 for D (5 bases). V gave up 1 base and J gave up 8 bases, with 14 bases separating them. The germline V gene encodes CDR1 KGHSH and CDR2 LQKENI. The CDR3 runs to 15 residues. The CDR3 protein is CASSPRQGEGEKLFF. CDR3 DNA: TGTGCCAGCTCACCACGCCAGGGAGAAGGCGAAAAACTGTTTTTT.

CDR3 sequence reads: CASSLGSHIEAFF. The CDR3 bases are TGTGCCAGCAGCTTAGGCAGTCATATCGAAGCTTTCTTT. The chain is built from TRBV7-2 and TRBJ1-1, with D uncertain. V lost 1 base, J lost 8 bases, and 11 bases lay in between. There are 13 residues in the CDR3. The germline V gene encodes CDR1 SGHTA and CDR2 FQGNSA.

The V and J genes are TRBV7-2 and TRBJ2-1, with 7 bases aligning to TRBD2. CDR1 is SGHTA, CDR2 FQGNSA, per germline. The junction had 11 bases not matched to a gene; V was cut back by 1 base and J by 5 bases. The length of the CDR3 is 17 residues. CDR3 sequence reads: CASSLGLAYSRNNEQFF. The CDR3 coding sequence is TGTGCCAGCAGCTTAGGACTAGCCTATTCCAGAAACAATGAGCAGTTCTTC.

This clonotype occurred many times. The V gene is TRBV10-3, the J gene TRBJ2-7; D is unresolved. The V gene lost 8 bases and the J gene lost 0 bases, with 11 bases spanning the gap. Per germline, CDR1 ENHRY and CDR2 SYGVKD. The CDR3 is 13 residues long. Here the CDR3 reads CAIRLPDSYEQYF. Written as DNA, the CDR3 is TGTGCCATCCGTCTGCCGGACTCCTACGAGCAGTACTTC.

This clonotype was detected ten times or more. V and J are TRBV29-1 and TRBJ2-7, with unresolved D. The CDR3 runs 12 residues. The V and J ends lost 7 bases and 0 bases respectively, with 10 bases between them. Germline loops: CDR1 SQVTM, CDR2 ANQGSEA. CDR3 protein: CSATESSYEQYF. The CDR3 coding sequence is TGCAGCGCTACAGAGAGCTCCTACGAGCAGTACTTC.

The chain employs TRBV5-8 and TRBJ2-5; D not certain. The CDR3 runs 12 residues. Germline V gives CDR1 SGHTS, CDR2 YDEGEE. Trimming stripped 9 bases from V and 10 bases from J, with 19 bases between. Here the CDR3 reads CATVLGSGVQYF. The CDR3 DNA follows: TGTGCCACGGTCTTGGGGTCTGGGGTCCAGTACTTC. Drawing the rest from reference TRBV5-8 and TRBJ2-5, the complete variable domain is EAGVTQSPTHLIKTRGQQATLRCSPISGHTSVYWYQQALGLGLQFLLWYDEGEERNRGNFPPRFSGRQFPNYSSELNVNALELEDSALYLCATVLGSGVQYFGPGTRLLVL.

CDR3 protein: CASSVADSYSYEQFF. CDR3 bases: TGTGCCAGCAGCGTAGCCGACAGCTACTCCTACGAGCAGTTCTTC. The chain couples TRBV9 to TRBJ2-1; D is perhaps TRBD1 (5 bases). Trimming pared 0 bases from V and 10 bases from J, leaving 17 bases between. Germline CDR1 reads SGDLS; CDR2 reads YYNGEE. The length of the CDR3 is 15 residues.

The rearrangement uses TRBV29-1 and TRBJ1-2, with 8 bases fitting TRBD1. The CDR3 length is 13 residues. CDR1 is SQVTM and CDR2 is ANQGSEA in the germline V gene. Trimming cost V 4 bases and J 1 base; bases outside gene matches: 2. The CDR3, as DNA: TGCAGCGTTGTGGACAGGGTTAACTATGGCTACACCTTC. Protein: CSVVDRVNYGYTF.

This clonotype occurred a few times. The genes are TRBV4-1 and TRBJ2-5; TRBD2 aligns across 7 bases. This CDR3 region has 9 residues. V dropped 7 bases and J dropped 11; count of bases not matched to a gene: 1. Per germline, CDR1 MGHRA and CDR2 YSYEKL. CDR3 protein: CASTGLQYF. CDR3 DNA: TGCGCCAGCACGGGACTACAGTACTTC.

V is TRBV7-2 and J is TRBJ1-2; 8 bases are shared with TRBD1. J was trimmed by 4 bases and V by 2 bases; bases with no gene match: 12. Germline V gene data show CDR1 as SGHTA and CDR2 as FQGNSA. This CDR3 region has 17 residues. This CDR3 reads CASSLRGQVLLRYGYTF. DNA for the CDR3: TGTGCCAGCAGCTTAAGGGGACAGGTTCTTTTACGCTATGGCTACACCTTC.

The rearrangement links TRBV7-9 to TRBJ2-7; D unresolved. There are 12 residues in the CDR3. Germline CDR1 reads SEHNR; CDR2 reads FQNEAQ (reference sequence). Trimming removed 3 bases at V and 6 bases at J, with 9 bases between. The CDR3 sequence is CASSFLGVEQYF. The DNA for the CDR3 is TGTGCCAGCAGCTTCCTGGGCGTCGAGCAGTACTTC. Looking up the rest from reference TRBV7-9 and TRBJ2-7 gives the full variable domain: DTGVSQNPRHKITKRGQNVTFRCDPISEHNRLYWYRQTLGQGPEFLTYFQNEAQLEKSRLLSDRFSAERPKGSFSTLEIQRTEQGDSAMYLCASSFLGVEQYFGPGTRLTVT.

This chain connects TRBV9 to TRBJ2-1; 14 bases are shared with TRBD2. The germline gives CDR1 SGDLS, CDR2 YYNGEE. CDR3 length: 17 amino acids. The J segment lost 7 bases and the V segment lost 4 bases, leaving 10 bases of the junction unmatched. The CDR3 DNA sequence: TGTGCCAGCAGCCGGACTAGCGGGGGGCAAAGGGGTAATGAGCAGTTCTTC. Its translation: CASSRTSGGQRGNEQFF. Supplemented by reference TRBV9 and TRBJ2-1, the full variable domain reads DSGVTQTPKHLITATGQRVTLRCSPRSGDLSVYWYQQSLDQGLQFLIQYYNGEERAKGNILERFSAQQFPDLHSELNLSSLELGDSALYFCASSRTSGGQRGNEQFFGPGTRLTVL.

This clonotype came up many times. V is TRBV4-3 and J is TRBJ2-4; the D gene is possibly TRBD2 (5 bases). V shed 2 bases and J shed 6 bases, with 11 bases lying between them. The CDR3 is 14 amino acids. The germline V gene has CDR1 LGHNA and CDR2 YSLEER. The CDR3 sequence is CASSQTQGGNIQYF. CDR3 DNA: TGCGCCAGCAGCCAAACACAAGGAGGAAACATTCAGTACTTC.